The clone carrying this T cell receptor beta chain has only a few counts. Its specificity is not known. These data come from a study of metastatic and nonmetastatic thyroid tumors. Study-wide context: Samples came from malignant and benign thyroid patients, and repertoires were compared across blood and tumor or nodule tissue. Study-wide findings and caveats: According to reports, the diversity of TCR beta was significantly higher in malignant thyroid tumors than in benign nodules, and this held in both blood and tumor samples.

Not a single patient had been given any form of treatment at any point before undergoing thyroid surgery. TCRdb reanalyzed the PCR reads with MiXCR. The sample includes roughly 58,000 clones, approximately 4.1% of them seen just once. Germline V gene sequence: CDR1 SGHRS, CDR2 YFSETQ. Trimming cost V 5 bases and J 6 bases; bases outside gene matches: 20. The length of the CDR3 is 18 residues. The J gene is TRBJ1-3, the V gene TRBV5-1; TRBD1 aligns across 7 bases. Sequencing used blood. The TCR was taken from a female donor with papillary thyroid cancer or a benign thyroid nodule (not recorded which). Some clones in this sample may be carry-over from other donors' samples. CDR3 nucleotide sequence: TGCGCCAGCAGGGATGGACAGGACGTACTACTATGGGTAAACACCATATATTTT. Amino acid sequence: CASRDGQDVLLWVNTIYF.